Shown below are 19 T cell receptor beta chains from a single sample sequenced in a study of T cells in Graves' hyperthyroidism and ophthalmopathy. Amplification of TCR beta CDR3 regions was performed using RNA transcripts as template. The HTBI set primed first-round TCR CDR3 RT-PCR. TCRdb processed the multiplex PCR reads anew with MiXCR; each CDR3 protein has one entry. This sample has around 600,000 distinct CDR3 sequences, with 15% to 20% found just once. Sample: blood. Receptors originate from a woman aged 40 to 50 with Graves' ophthalmopathy.

The rearrangement uses TRBV2 and TRBJ2-3; TRBD2 matches at 13 bases. The germline V gene has CDR1 SNHLY and CDR2 FYNNEI. The CDR3 has 20 residues. The V gene end was trimmed by 3 bases and the J gene end by 0 bases; junction bases not matched to a gene: 12. CDR3 bases: TGTGCCAGCAGTGACCGGACTAGCGGGAGAATGGCGGCTAGCACAGATACGCAGTATTTT. Translation: CASSDRTSGRMAASTDTQYF.

In this sample, this clonotype turned up many times. The chain couples TRBV28 to TRBJ2-5; TRBD1 matches at 8 bases. This CDR3 is 15 amino acids long. Germline V gives CDR1 MDHEN, CDR2 SYDVKM. V shed 6 bases and J 7 bases; nucleotides not matched to a gene: 13. The CDR3 bases are TGTGCCAGCAGCCCCTTGAGGACAGGGTGGAGGACCCAGTACTTC. Translation: CASSPLRTGWRTQYF.

Many counts were recorded for this clonotype. The chain links TRBV18 to TRBJ2-1, with D possibly being TRBD2 (6 bases). The germline V gene encodes CDR1 KGHSH and CDR2 LQKENI. The ends were cut back, 2 bases at V and 8 bases at J, with 10 bases in the middle. The CDR3 covers 13 residues. CDR3 amino acids: CASSPSGVDEQFF. CDR3 DNA: TGTGCCAGCTCACCATCGGGGGTGGATGAGCAGTTCTTC.

This clonotype has more than one count but fewer than ten. The V call is TRBV19, the J call TRBJ1-1; D is unclear. CDR3 length: 13 amino acids. The germline V gene has CDR1 LNHDA and CDR2 SQIVND (reference sequence). Trimming cost V 9 bases and J 8 bases, with 19 bases left between them. CDR3 DNA: TGTGCCAGCCAAAGTGGGAGGTTCCCCGAAGCTTTCTTT. It codes for CASQSGRFPEAFF.

This clonotype was detected only a few times. The rearrangement joins TRBV29-1 to TRBJ1-1; D not resolved. Germline loops: CDR1 SQVTM, CDR2 ANQGSEA. Trimming took 4 bases from V and 0 from J, leaving 9 bases between them. There are 13 residues in the CDR3. CDR3 DNA: TGCAGCGTTGCCCCTCTAATGAACACTGAAGCTTTCTTT. Its protein product is CSVAPLMNTEAFF.

This clonotype was seen a few times. The chain has TRBV29-1 and TRBJ1-5, with D possibly TRBD1 on 5 matching bases. Trimming removed 5 bases at V and 2 bases at J, with 16 bases between. This CDR3 has 15 residues. CDR1 and CDR2 from the germline V gene are SQVTM and ANQGSEA. This CDR3 is CSVQSGSGGNQPQHF. The DNA for the CDR3 is TGCAGCGTTCAATCAGGGTCGGGGGGCAATCAGCCCCAGCATTTT.

This clonotype showed up many times. The J gene is TRBJ2-5, the V gene TRBV28; 11 nucleotides line up with TRBD1. With V trimmed by 6 bases and J by 3 bases, 6 bases remained unmatched. This CDR3 has 15 residues. Germline CDR1 reads MDHEN; CDR2 reads SYDVKM. The CDR3 DNA follows: TGTGCCAGCAGCCACTCGGGACAGGGGGAAGAGACCCAGTACTTC. Translation gives CASSHSGQGEETQYF.

In this sample, this clonotype turned up many times. The rearrangement links TRBV27 to TRBJ1-5; D not resolved. Trimming removed 0 bases from V and 3 bases from J, with 3 bases in between. Germline assignment: CDR1 MNHEY and CDR2 SMNVEV (reference sequence). The CDR3 is made up of 13 amino acids. For the CDR3, the DNA is TGTGCCAGCAGTTTATCGGTCAATCAGCCCCAGCATTTT. Residues: CASSLSVNQPQHF.

The chain has TRBV20-1 and TRBJ1-6; 7 bases are a match to TRBD1. The CDR3 runs to 18 residues. The V and J ends lost 0 bases and 0 bases, in that order; junction bases with no gene match: 8. CDR1 and CDR2 (germline): DFQATT, SNEGSKA (reference sequence). CDR3 coding DNA: TGCAGTGCTAGAGATCTCCCGGGACAGAGCTCCTATAATTCACCCCTCCACTTT. Translated, it gives CSARDLPGQSSYNSPLHF.

In its sample, this clonotype was seen many times. The chain has TRBV7-8 and TRBJ2-3; D is uncertain. The germline V and J ends were trimmed by 5 bases and 5 bases, with 17 bases remaining between them. This CDR3 has 15 amino acids. Germline V gene sequence: CDR1 SGHVS, CDR2 FQNEAQ. As DNA, the CDR3 is TGTGCCAGCAGCGATCGCCGCTTGGGTGGAGATACGCAGTATTTT. It translates to CASSDRRLGGDTQYF.

This clonotype was recorded at least ten times. CDR3: CASSPLLDTQYF. Written as DNA, the CDR3 is TGTGCCAGCAGCCCCCTTCTAGATACGCAGTATTTT. The chain employs TRBV7-2 and TRBJ2-3, with D unresolved. The ends were cut back, 5 bases at V and 5 bases at J, with 8 bases in the middle. The CDR3 totals 12 residues. Germline assignment: CDR1 SGHTA and CDR2 FQGNSA.

Worth noting for this clonotype: This may arise from a read error, as a much more abundant clone is one base away. This sequence joins TRBV28 and TRBJ2-5; D is ambiguous. The V and J ends lost 0 bases and 5 bases respectively, with 4 bases between them. Germline CDR1 MDHEN, CDR2 SYDVKM. This CDR3 region has 12 residues. This CDR3 is CASSLWWETQYF. The CDR3 nucleotides are TGTGCCAGCAGTTTATGGTGGGAGACCCAGTACTTC.

This clonotype was detected many times. This chain connects TRBV11-2 to TRBJ2-3; TRBD1 aligns across 8 bases. J lost 4 bases, V lost 2 bases, and 2 bases had no gene match. CDR1 and CDR2 from the germline V gene are SGHAT and FQNNGV. The CDR3 consists of 14 residues. CDR3 in DNA: TGTGCCAGCAGCTTACCGGACAGGGCAGATACGCAGTATTTT. Translating it yields CASSLPDRADTQYF.

V gene TRBV6-1 combines with J gene TRBJ1-2, with a possible D match to TRBD1 (5 bases). Germline loops: CDR1 MNHNS, CDR2 SASEGT. This CDR3 is 13 amino acids long. The V and J ends lost 10 bases and 5 bases respectively, with 17 bases between them. In DNA, the CDR3 is TGTGCCACATCAGGGCAGGGCGGTTATGGCTACACCTTC. Protein product: CATSGQGGYGYTF.

Many counts were recorded for this clonotype. The chain joins TRBV3-1 to TRBJ2-3; 8 positions match TRBD2. Trimming cost V 4 bases and J 7 bases; bases outside gene matches: 4. The CDR3 length is 13 residues. Germline V CDR1 and CDR2: LGHDT, YNNKEL (reference sequence). This chain's CDR3 is CASSPERENTQYF. CDR3 nucleotide sequence: TGTGCCAGCAGCCCCGAGCGGGAGAATACGCAGTATTTT.

As concerns this clonotype: This could be a read error, since a much larger clone is one nucleotide away. The chain has TRBV27 and TRBJ2-5, with TRBD2 matching over 8 bases. CDR3 length: 16 residues. Per the germline V gene, CDR1 is MNHEY and CDR2 is SMNVEV (reference sequence). The CDR3 nucleotides are TGTGCCGGCAGTTTATCCAGGGCGGGAGGCCAAGAGACCCAGTACTTC. Translation: CAGSLSRAGGQETQYF.

There are many counts of this clonotype. V usage is TRBV30 and J usage is TRBJ2-2; 7 bases agree with TRBD2. V was clipped by 5 bases and J by 5 bases; unmatched bases: 8. Per germline, CDR1 GTSNPN and CDR2 SVGIG (reference sequence). The CDR3 consists of 14 residues. The CDR3 DNA reads as TGTGCCTGGGGGAGGGACGGCTTAACCGGGGAGCTGTTTTTT. Amino acids: CAWGRDGLTGELFF. Looking up the rest from reference TRBV30 and TRBJ2-2 gives the full variable domain: SQTIHQWPATLVQPVGSPLSLECTVEGTSNPNLYWYRQAAGRGLQLLFYSVGIGQISSEVPQNLSASRPQDRQFILSSKKLLLSDSGFYLCAWGRDGLTGELFFGEGSRLTVL.

The V gene is TRBV5-5, the J gene TRBJ2-7, with 7 bases fitting TRBD2. The CDR3 length is 16 residues. J was trimmed by 3 bases and V by 4 bases; bases with no gene match: 13. Germline V gene data show CDR1 as SGHKS and CDR2 as YYEKEE (reference sequence). CDR3 loop: CASSTGLVISDYEQYF. In DNA form, the CDR3 reads TGTGCCAGCAGCACCGGACTAGTGATATCCGACTACGAGCAGTACTTC.

This clonotype was recorded at least ten times. The V gene is TRBV6-1, the J gene TRBJ2-7, with TRBD2 matching over 9 bases. The CDR3 covers 14 residues. Germline V gives CDR1 MNHNS, CDR2 SASEGT. V shed 6 bases, J shed 3 bases, and the junction held 6 bases outside the gene matches. This CDR3 reads CASRRLAGSYEQYF. CDR3 nucleotide sequence: TGTGCCAGCAGACGGCTAGCGGGAAGCTACGAGCAGTACTTC.